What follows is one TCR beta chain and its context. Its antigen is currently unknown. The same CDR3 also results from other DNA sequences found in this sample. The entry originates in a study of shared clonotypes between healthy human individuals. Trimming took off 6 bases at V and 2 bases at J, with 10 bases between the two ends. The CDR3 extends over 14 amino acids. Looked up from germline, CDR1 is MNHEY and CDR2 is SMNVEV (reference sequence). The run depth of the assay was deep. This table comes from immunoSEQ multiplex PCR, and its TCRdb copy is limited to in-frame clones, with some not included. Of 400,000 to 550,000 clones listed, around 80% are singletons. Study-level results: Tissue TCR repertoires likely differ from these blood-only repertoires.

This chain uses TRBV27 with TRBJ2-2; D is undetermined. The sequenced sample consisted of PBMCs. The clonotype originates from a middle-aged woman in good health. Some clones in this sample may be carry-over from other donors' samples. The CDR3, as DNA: TGTGCCAGCAGAAGAGGACGTAACACCGGGGAGCTGTTTTTT. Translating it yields CASRRGRNTGELFF.